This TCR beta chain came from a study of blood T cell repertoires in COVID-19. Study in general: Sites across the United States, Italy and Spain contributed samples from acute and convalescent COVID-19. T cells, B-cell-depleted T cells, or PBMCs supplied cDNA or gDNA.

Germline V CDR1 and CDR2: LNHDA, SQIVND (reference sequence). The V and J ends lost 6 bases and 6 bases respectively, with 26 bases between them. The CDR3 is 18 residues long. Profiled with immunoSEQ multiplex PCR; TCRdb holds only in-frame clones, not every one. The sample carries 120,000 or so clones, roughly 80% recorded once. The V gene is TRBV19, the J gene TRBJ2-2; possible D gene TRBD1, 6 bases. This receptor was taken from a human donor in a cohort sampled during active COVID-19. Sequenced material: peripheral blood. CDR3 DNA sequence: TGTGCCAGTAGCCCATTCGGGGCAGGGGAGTTAGACGCCGGGGAGCTGTTTTTT. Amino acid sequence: CASSPFGAGELDAGELFF. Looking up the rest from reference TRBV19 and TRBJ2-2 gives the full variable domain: DGGITQSPKYLFRKEGQNVTLSCEQNLNHDAMYWYRQDPGQGLRLIYYSQIVNDFQKGDIAEGYSVSREKKESFPLTVTSAQKNPTAFYLCASSPFGAGELDAGELFFGEGSRLTVL.